One and the same sample provided the 29 T cell receptor beta chains below, sequenced in a study of CD8 T cells in Susac syndrome. RNA, at roughly 0.5 to 1 ug, was reverse transcribed with random hexamers. TCRdb analysed the immunoSEQ multiplex PCR reads with MiXCR anew, one entry per CDR3 protein. The sample contains 130,000 or so distinct CDR3 sequences, 75% to 90% of which appear only once. Sequencing used CD8+ T cells from PBMCs. The receptors originated from a human donor with multiple sclerosis.

This chain connects TRBV10-3 to TRBJ2-3; 8 bases agree with TRBD1. CDR1 ENHRY and CDR2 SYGVKD come from the germline V gene. J was trimmed by 2 bases and V by 3 bases; bases with no gene match: 13. The CDR3 sequence is 18 residues long. The CDR3 coding sequence is TGTGCCATCAGTGACCGAGGACAGGGAAGGCTGTACACAGATACGCAGTATTTT. Translated: CAISDRGQGRLYTDTQYF.

The gene calls are TRBV28 and TRBJ1-2; possible D gene TRBD1, 5 bases. The V gene lost 2 bases and the J gene lost 4 bases, with 17 bases spanning the gap. CDR1 is MDHEN and CDR2 is SYDVKM in the germline V gene. The CDR3 extends over 16 amino acids. CDR3 region: CASSLVRDSPIYGYTF. The CDR3 bases are TGTGCCAGCAGTTTAGTGAGAGACAGCCCTATCTATGGCTACACCTTC.

Comments on this clonotype: At one of its ends the junction is not consistent with the germline gene, which may arise from a read error. The CDR3 DNA sequence: TGTGCCAGCAGTTCTCGGGACAGCCTGGAGATTTTT. Amino acid sequence: CASSSRDSLEIF. The V gene is TRBV6-5, the J gene TRBJ1-3; TRBD1 agrees at 7 bases. The CDR3 sequence is 12 residues long. The V gene's germline CDR1 is MNHEY and CDR2 SVGAGI.

V and J are TRBV11-2 and TRBJ2-2; possibly TRBD2 for D (6 bases). The CDR3 runs to 13 residues. V was clipped by 7 bases and J by 7 bases, with 13 bases between them. CDR1 is SGHAT and CDR2 is FQNNGV in the germline V gene. The CDR3 DNA reads TGTGCCAGCAAACCGGGAGTGGGCGGGGAGCTGTTTTTT. It specifies CASKPGVGGELFF.

V usage is TRBV27 and J usage is TRBJ2-3; no firm D call. CDR1 and CDR2 from the germline V gene are MNHEY and SMNVEV (reference sequence). The CDR3 covers 15 residues. V gave up 4 bases and J gave up 0 bases, with 11 bases separating them. The CDR3 protein is CASSYRVPSTDTQYF. DNA for the CDR3: TGTGCCAGCAGTTATCGAGTTCCTAGCACAGATACGCAGTATTTT.

The V call is TRBV20-1, the J call TRBJ1-2, with D hard to call. The CDR3 spans 14 residues. The V end lost 2 bases, the J end lost 8 bases, and 18 bases lay between the germline ends. Per the germline V gene, CDR1 is DFQATT and CDR2 is SNEGSKA (reference sequence). The CDR3 loop reads CSARTDATEGGYTF. CDR3 DNA sequence: TGCAGTGCTAGAACAGACGCTACAGAAGGGGGCTACACCTTC.

The CDR3 DNA reads TGTGCCAGCAGCCCGCCCCAGGACCCCTACAATGAGCAGTTCTTC. It translates to CASSPPQDPYNEQFF. The chain couples TRBV7-9 to TRBJ2-1; D not resolved. V shed 5 bases and J shed 2 bases, with 13 bases lying between them. Germline V gives CDR1 SEHNR, CDR2 FQNEAQ (reference sequence). The CDR3 spans 15 residues.

The chain employs TRBV2 and TRBJ1-2; 8 bases map to TRBD1. Germline values: CDR1 SNHLY, CDR2 FYNNEI. The V and J ends lost 5 bases and 3 bases, in that order; junction bases with no gene match: 2. The CDR3 is made up of 13 amino acids. CDR3 loop: CASSYRGDYGYTF. DNA of the CDR3: TGTGCCAGCAGTTACAGGGGGGACTATGGCTACACCTTC.

The chain links TRBV7-3 to TRBJ2-1; possible D gene TRBD2, 6 bases. Trimming took 3 bases from V and 9 from J, leaving 12 bases between them. The CDR3 spans 13 residues. The germline V gene encodes CDR1 SGHTA and CDR2 FQGTGA. This CDR3 reads CASSFKGSGEQFF. Here the CDR3 DNA reads TGTGCCAGCAGCTTCAAGGGTAGCGGTGAGCAGTTCTTC.

The chain recombines TRBV5-5 with TRBJ1-4; D not resolved. The CDR3 is 14 residues long. The germline V gene encodes CDR1 SGHKS and CDR2 YYEKEE (reference sequence). The V and J ends lost 4 bases and 9 bases respectively, with 16 bases between them. In nucleotides, the CDR3 is TGTGCCAGCAGCCCCTGGTGGGATGGAAAAAAACTGTTTTTT. Protein product: CASSPWWDGKKLFF.

The chain uses TRBV7-8 and TRBJ2-2, with D perhaps matching TRBD1 or TRBD2 (5 bases each). Germline V gene sequence: CDR1 SGHVS, CDR2 FQNEAQ. The CDR3 loop spans 16 amino acids. V was trimmed by 5 bases and J by 4 bases, leaving 17 bases between them. In nucleotides, the CDR3 is TGTGCCAGCAGCCCCTCGTTCCCGGGGCTCACCGGGGAGCTGTTTTTT. Amino acid sequence: CASSPSFPGLTGELFF.

V is TRBV27 and J is TRBJ2-3, with 9 positions matching TRBD1. The CDR3 length is 17 residues. In germline, CDR1 is MNHEY, CDR2 SMNVEV (reference sequence). J was trimmed by 6 bases and V by 3 bases; bases with no gene match: 13. The CDR3 protein is CASSFLGDRVEGDTQYF. CDR3 sequence (DNA): TGTGCCAGCAGTTTCCTTGGGGACAGGGTCGAGGGGGATACGCAGTATTTT.

The J gene is TRBJ1-1, the V gene TRBV4-2; TRBD1 might be the D (5 bases). Germline lookup yields CDR1 LGHNA and CDR2 YNFKEQ. The CDR3 is 14 residues long. V was shortened by 1 base and J by 3 bases, with 9 bases between the two germline ends. CDR3 region: CASSQAGSYTEAFF. The CDR3 coding sequence is TGTGCCAGCAGCCAAGCAGGGAGCTACACTGAAGCTTTCTTT.

This chain joins TRBV7-8 and TRBJ2-3; D is ambiguous. Per germline, CDR1 SGHVS and CDR2 FQNEAQ. Between the trimmed V and J ends, which lost 5 bases and 3 bases, there was a span of 15 bases. This CDR3 has 15 amino acids. CDR3: CASSVTGATTDTQYF. CDR3 bases: TGTGCCAGCAGCGTCACTGGAGCGACGACAGATACGCAGTATTTT.

This chain joins TRBV27 and TRBJ2-3; 9 bases are shared with TRBD1. Trimming took 3 bases from V and 7 from J; bases not matched to a gene: 11. Looked up from germline, CDR1 is MNHEY and CDR2 is SMNVEV (reference sequence). CDR3 size: 16 residues. As DNA, the CDR3 is TGTGCCAGCAGTTTTGGACCGGGACAGGGCGTGTATACGCAGTATTTT. Its protein product is CASSFGPGQGVYTQYF.

The rearrangement uses TRBV6-5 and TRBJ1-6; a weak D match, TRBD1 (5 bases). CDR1 MNHEY and CDR2 SVGAGI come from the germline V gene. The CDR3 sequence is 15 residues long. V lost 6 bases to trimming and J lost 8 bases, with 17 bases between them. CDR3 nucleotides: TGTGCCAGCAGACCATTGACCGAGGGGCATTCACCCCTCCACTTT. This translates into CASRPLTEGHSPLHF.

The J gene is TRBJ2-7, the V gene TRBV27; D remains unclear. The CDR3 is made up of 14 amino acids. CDR1 MNHEY and CDR2 SMNVEV come from the germline V gene (reference sequence). V dropped 4 bases and J dropped 2 bases, with 12 bases sitting between them. CDR3 nucleotides: TGTGCCAGCAGTTCCCTAACTGGACCCTACGAGCAGTACTTC. It encodes CASSSLTGPYEQYF.

This clonotype was detected only once. The rearrangement uses TRBV12-3 or TRBV12-4 and TRBJ2-5, with D possibly TRBD2 on 6 matching bases. Trimming took 6 bases from V and 1 from J, leaving 15 bases between them. The CDR3 extends over 15 amino acids. The CDR3 sequence is CASSDNRDFQETQYF. The CDR3 DNA is TGTGCCAGCAGCGATAACCGGGACTTCCAAGAGACCCAGTACTTC.

In its sample, this clonotype was seen once. This sequence joins TRBV29-1 and TRBJ1-3; no clear D gene. V lost 1 base and J lost 8, with 9 bases in between. The germline V gene encodes CDR1 SQVTM and CDR2 ANQGSEA. The CDR3 sequence is 12 residues long. This CDR3 is CSVEVYPYTIYF. The CDR3 DNA sequence: TGCAGCGTTGAAGTTTACCCCTACACCATATATTTT.

V gene TRBV5-4 combines with J gene TRBJ2-1, with TRBD2 identical over 8 bases. Looked up from germline, CDR1 is SGHNT and CDR2 is YYREEE (reference sequence). The V gene end was trimmed by 4 bases and the J gene end by 6 bases; junction bases not matched to a gene: 6. CDR3 length equals 14 residues. Here the CDR3 DNA reads TGTGCCAGCAGCCCTTTAGCGGGACCCAATGAGCAGTTCTTC. Its protein is CASSPLAGPNEQFF.

The chain recombines TRBV19 with TRBJ1-6; D uncertain. V lost 7 bases to trimming and J lost 4 bases, with 8 bases between them. Germline V lookup: CDR1 LNHDA, CDR2 SQIVND (reference sequence). The CDR3 runs to 13 residues. The CDR3 sequence: CASIGQYNSPLHF. The CDR3 DNA reads TGTGCCAGTATCGGGCAGTATAATTCACCCCTCCACTTT.

The chain uses TRBV12-3 or TRBV12-4 and TRBJ2-5; 8 bases match TRBD2. CDR3 size: 15 residues. Trimming took 3 bases from V and 2 from J; bases not matched to a gene: 5. The CDR3 DNA reads as TGTGCCAGCAGTTTGAGGAGCGGGGGACAAGAGACCCAGTACTTC. The encoded protein is CASSLRSGGQETQYF.

The chain combines TRBV7-9 with TRBJ2-7, with D unresolved. V lost 5 bases and J 5 bases, leaving 10 bases between the germline ends. The V gene's germline CDR1 is SEHNR and CDR2 FQNEAQ (reference sequence). This CDR3 contains 12 residues. CDR3: CASSAQMDEQYF. Written as DNA, the CDR3 is TGTGCCAGCAGCGCCCAGATGGACGAGCAGTACTTC.

A few counts support this clonotype. The rearrangement links TRBV6-5 to TRBJ2-3; D is unclear. The germline CDR1 and CDR2 sequences are MNHEY and SVGAGI. Trimming cost V 7 bases and J 7 bases, with 9 bases left between them. The CDR3 runs 11 residues. For the CDR3, the DNA is TGTGCCAGCACCCACCGTTATACGCAGTATTTT. Residues: CASTHRYTQYF.

V usage is TRBV10-3 and J usage is TRBJ2-2; TRBD2 matches 8 bases. Germline V gene lookup returns CDR1 ENHRY and CDR2 SYGVKD. The V gene end was trimmed by 4 bases and the J gene end by 4 bases; junction bases not matched to a gene: 5. CDR3 length: 15 residues. CDR3 bases: TGTGCCATCAGTGGGTCTAGCGGGTCCACCGGGGAGCTGTTTTTT. Amino acids: CAISGSSGSTGELFF.

The chain uses TRBV19 and TRBJ1-5; 7 bases are a match to TRBD1. V was clipped by 6 bases and J by 6 bases; unmatched bases: 5. CDR1 is LNHDA and CDR2 is SQIVND in the germline V gene (reference sequence). This CDR3 has 13 residues. CDR3 bases: TGTGCCAGTAGGCCAGGGGGTGGTCAGCCCCAGCATTTT. Translation: CASRPGGGQPQHF.

This rearrangement joins TRBV28 to TRBJ2-7; either TRBD1 or TRBD2 may supply D (5 bases each). This CDR3 spans 16 amino acids. The germline V gene has CDR1 MDHEN and CDR2 SYDVKM. V was pared by 9 bases and J by 4 bases, with 25 bases between. CDR3 sequence (DNA): TGTGCCAGTGCGACCGGGACCAAAGTCTCGGGTTACGAGCAGTACTTC. It yields the protein CASATGTKVSGYEQYF.

The chain links TRBV6-6 to TRBJ1-4; D gene ambiguous. Germline values: CDR1 MNHNY, CDR2 SVGAGI (reference sequence). Trimming stripped 5 bases from V and 8 bases from J, with 12 bases between. This CDR3 has 13 amino acids. DNA for the CDR3: TGTGCCAGCAGTCCCCACTTTCGGGAAAAACTGTTTTTT. It codes for CASSPHFREKLFF.

The rearrangement joins TRBV28 to TRBJ2-7, with TRBD1 identical over 7 bases. From germline, CDR1 is MDHEN and CDR2 SYDVKM. This CDR3 spans 14 amino acids. The V and J ends lost 2 bases and 6 bases, in that order; junction bases with no gene match: 7. CDR3 DNA sequence: TGTGCCAGCAGTTTAGCTTGGACAGGAAGCGAGCAGTACTTC. Its protein is CASSLAWTGSEQYF.